Reported below is one T cell receptor (beta chain). Its antigen has not been determined. No quality values exist for individual bases; no much larger clone is one base distant. This sample is part of a study of blood T cell repertoires in COVID-19 (dated by TCRdb to about 2020). About the study as a whole: Samples covering the acute and convalescent phases of COVID-19 were provided by collaborators in the United States, Italy and Spain. The material from the prospective study consisted of cDNA or gDNA derived from T cells, B-cell-depleted T cells, or PBMCs. Deeply sampled blood TCRbeta repertoires from subjects exposed to, actively infected with, or recovered from COVID-19 were included in the dataset. A freely available public database, intended as a resource for researchers studying the immune response to SARS-CoV-2, is where the repertoires were released. The samples were drawn from two sources: the first 160 participants of the ongoing ImmuneRACE study, and approximately 1,300 subjects contributed by 6 global collaborators. Nearly every sample came with metadata listing a de-identified subject ID, COVID-19 status, age in years and sex. Where available, HLA class I and class II types were taken from metadata supplied by the sample provider and were not determined by assay-based typing.

The collaborating institutions used their own protocols to collect whole blood in K2EDTA tubes. For TCRbeta analysis, collaborators shipped samples as frozen whole blood, isolated PBMCs, or DNA extracted from either of those sample types. Beyond this particular receptor, the publication reports: Clinical and demographic metadata were provided uncurated, with the amount varying by source and participant.

Taken from cysteine to phenylalanine, the CDR3 has 14 residues. Only CDR3 DNA remains: 42 bases, in frame from the first base. CDR1 and CDR2 are read off the germline V gene as MGHRA and YSYEKL. V is pared back by 0 bases and J by 4 bases, with 7 bases lying between the germline termini. TCRbeta CDR3 regions were amplified from genomic DNA by means of the immunoSEQ Assay, a bias-controlled multiplex PCR. On the authors' methods: The number of nucleated cells in each sample was estimated from the amplification of reference gene primers within the assay. Sequence reads were collapsed and filtered to measure the absolute abundance of every unique TCRbeta CDR3 rearrangement. For each sample, productive Simpson clonality was calculated as the square root of Simpson's diversity index over productive rearrangements. In its TCRdb copy, this immuneACCESS table keeps in-frame sequences only and misses some clones. Where compared with another copy, unresolved V genes explain less than half of these, and the others have no known cause. That table gives V, J and clone size, and the DNA gave D and trimming. For this sample there are around 180,000 clones; under 90% appear just once. Of the sample, roughly 6.8% is held by the ten largest clones.

This TCR derives from a human donor in a cohort sampled during active COVID-19. Sequencing was done on a sample of peripheral blood. The chain uses TRBV4-1 and TRBJ1-5; the D gene cannot be named for sure. The CDR3 reads as follows: CASSQERENQPQHF. The nucleotide sequence reads as follows: TGCGCCAGCAGCCAAGAGAGGGAAAATCAGCCCCAGCATTTT.